This T cell receptor beta chain is drawn from a study of T cells in Graves' hyperthyroidism and ophthalmopathy. Study observations and caveats: The model foresaw ophthalmopathy a median approximately 6.1 months prior to onset.

Germline loops: CDR1 SNHLY, CDR2 FYNNEI. V was shortened by 10 bases and J by 3 bases, with 20 bases between the two germline ends. The CDR3 totals 15 residues. Ophthalmopathy patients had Clinical Activity Score at least 3, NOSPECS grade at least 4, duration under 3 months. The investigators amplified TCR beta CDR3 regions from RNA transcripts. The HTBI primer set was used in a first-round RT-PCR of the TCR CDR3. TCRdb processed the multiplex PCR reads anew with MiXCR; each CDR3 protein has one entry. Altogether roughly 600,000 distinct CDR3 sequences are present, approximately 14% being singletons, with the ten largest covering about an eighth. This clonotype was seen many times. As yet, its antigen is unknown.

The chain carries TRBV2 and TRBJ2-3; TRBD1 might be the D (6 bases). The sequenced sample was blood. The origin of this receptor is a woman in her 50s with Graves' ophthalmopathy. In DNA, the CDR3 is TGTGCCATCTTCACCCGACAGCAGGGGACAGATACGCAGTATTTT. Protein product: CAIFTRQQGTDTQYF.